This T cell receptor beta chain is drawn from a study of beta chain features in type 1 diabetes (dated 2018 in TCRdb). With regard to the full study: Patients and healthy donors did not differ in mean age, gender distribution, total cell number or subset yield. The study compared the TCRB repertoires of sorted circulating CD4+ T cell subsets in recently diagnosed type 1 diabetes patients with those in matched healthy donors. A total of 85 million to 140 million sorted cells were examined across all samples, and a strong correlation was observed between cell number per subset and RNA yield. Whereas all 30 or so donors provided naive and central memory subsets, regulatory and stem cell-like memory subsets were isolated from just 8 patients and about 8 healthy donors.

Each donor gave one peripheral blood draw, approximately 110 mL on average, collected into heparinised tubes. A BD FACSAria II was used to sort naive, central memory, regulatory and stem cell-like memory CD4+ T cells with a panel that included CD45RO, CCR7, CD25, CD127, CD95 and CD27. All sorted populations exceeded 95% purity. PBMCs were separated immediately by Lymphoprep density gradient centrifugation and were stained directly, without being cultured. So that batch effects would be minimized, each experiment stained and sorted samples in pairs, pairing one healthy donor with one patient. This clone was seen a handful of times. Its target antigen remains unknown. Sequence at one end of the junction differs from germline and may be a read error. Broad study findings and their caveats: Only small numbers of individuals were included in the HLA sub-analyses, which left unresolved whether HLA type had any influence on TCRB rearrangement. A moderate but significant shortening of TCRB CDR3 length was observed in type 1 diabetes patients in all four CD4+ subsets. The naive, central memory and regulatory TCRB repertoires appeared to resemble one another more closely among patients than among healthy donors. Because cDNA was sequenced instead of genomic DNA, activated cells with high expression could be over-represented, although the groups did not differ in activation or CD3 levels. Shorter templates might have been favored by PCR, but patient and control samples were amplified and corrected together, so both groups would have been affected equally by any skew. At VDJ recombination sites, patients with type 1 diabetes made fewer insertions and deleted more nucleotides, a pattern implying thymic rearrangement abnormalities.

The CDR3 starts with the cysteine, ends with the phenylalanine, and has 16 residues. CDR3 DNA is the only sequence kept; it has 48 bases, read in frame from the first base. Reading the germline V gene (reference sequence) gives CDR1 SSHAT and CDR2 FNYEAQ. All of the isolated RNA was reverse transcribed with the High Capacity cDNA Reverse Transcription Kit, so expressed TCRB transcripts were sequenced. Deep immunoSEQ sequencing was applied to naive, central memory and regulatory T cell samples, giving an average of about 3.8 million total reads per sample. After sorted cells were lysed in RLT buffer, RNA was extracted with DNase-treated RNeasy Micro or Mini kits, with the choice depending on cell number. Each cell subset was processed on its own to prevent cross-contamination, while patient and healthy donor samples were processed together. TCRB sequences were amplified from cDNA with the immunoSEQ multiplex PCR, producing 87-bp fragments spanning the CDR3 region. Sequencing of the amplicons was done on the Illumina HiSeq platform. In the original analysis: PCR bias was computationally corrected using synthetic template baselines, reads within Hamming distance 2 were collapsed, and singletons that could not be merged were discarded. Reads were aligned against IMGT to assign V, D and J genes, CDR3 length and insertions or deletions at six rearrangement sites. Within each subset, clonotype counts were normalized to the number of sorted cells before true diversity and Gini coefficients were calculated with the tcR R package. The overlap coefficient, calculated on TCRB nucleotide sequences, was used to measure repertoire sharing. TCRdb's version of the immuneACCESS table is confined to in-frame rearrangements and falls short of the full clone set. An unresolved V gene accounts for under half of the shortfall where checked; the remainder is of unknown origin. The D gene and trimming were derived from the DNA, and the V and J assignments and clone size from that table. The sample includes hundreds of thousands of clones, with around 13% observed a single time. The top ten clones comprise under 8.5% of the sample.

This TCR was sampled from a man aged 30 to 45 in good health. The chain uses TRBV7-7 and TRBJ1-2; 10 bases in the middle match TRBD1. Source material: central memory CD4+ T cells from blood. The DNA reads as follows: TGCGCCAGCAGCCAAGATCCGACAGGGGGCGTGAGCGGCTACACCTTC. This yields the protein CASSQDPTGGVSGYTF.